A single T cell receptor (beta chain) is shown here with its context. The sample holds many counts of this clonotype. The target of this receptor is not known. Per-base qualities were not stored, and no clone one base away is much larger. The data are from a study of T cells in Graves' hyperthyroidism and ophthalmopathy (dated by TCRdb to 2018 to 2020). Study-level background: Peripheral blood samples were taken at the time of initial diagnosis, prior to any treatment. After blood sampling, hyperthyroidism patients were treated with methimazole at a starting dose of 30 mg daily, and ophthalmopathy patients were treated with high-dose intravenous methylprednisolone. In about 6 Graves' hyperthyroidism patients, the study also compared T-cell repertoires from thyroid tissue with T-cell repertoires from blood. TCR V-J signatures able to tell the groups apart were searched for in a discovery cohort of 95 to 100 patients, of whom 43 had Graves' ophthalmopathy and 57 had stable Graves' hyperthyroidism. An independent validation cohort of fewer than 20 hyperthyroidism patients and about 15 patients who later progressed to ophthalmopathy tested prospective prediction of ophthalmopathy. According to the paper, TCR Vbeta CDR3 sequencing was carried out on 135 peripheral blood samples, which came from 40 to 45 ophthalmopathy, 75 or so hyperthyroidism and about 17 progressor patients. The roughly 91 discovery patients were randomly divided into training and test sets at a 7:3 ratio.

The paper's findings and limits, for the study overall: Sample size was not statistically predetermined, and blinding of investigators to group allocation was not performed. During validation, the model predicted progression to ophthalmopathy a median of about 6.5 months ahead of onset, with around 70% sensitivity and 72.22% specificity. Most expanded thyroid clonotypes (frequency above 0.001) were also found in blood, which suggests that blood repertoires may mirror thyroid immune responses. A 13 V-J signature model separated ophthalmopathy from stable hyperthyroidism, with around 90% sensitivity and approximately 81% specificity in cross-validation and 80%/75% in testing.

Amplification of TCR beta CDR3 regions was carried out from RNA transcripts. For the first round of RT-PCR on the TCR CDR3, the HTBI primer set was used together with the Qiagen OneStep RT-PCR kit. Libraries were constructed in a second round of multiplex PCR, after which size selection and purification were carried out. Sequencing of the libraries was done on an Illumina HiSeq2000 using paired-end 100 bp reads. Processing in the source paper ran as follows. SOAPnuke was used to process the raw data, with reads discarded if the reads contained adapters or uncalled bases, had a mean Phred below 15, or lacked an exact constant-primer or identifier match. COPE v1.2.5 was used to merge the high-quality paired reads, and each unique nucleotide sequence was defined as a clonotype. MiTCR v1.1 was used to align clonotypes to the IMGT TRBV, TRBD and TRBJ reference segments. The analysis included only V-J combinations with a frequency above 0.0001, which together covered more than 98% of the repertoires. A TCS score was defined as the ratio between F50 (clonal expansion) and ExV (chaos), using BLOSUM62-based TCRdist between CDR3 peptides within each V-J. Welch's t-statistics and random forest reduced roughly 540 V-J features to 10 to 15, which were used in a naive Bayes classifier (R e1071). TCRdb applied fastp at Q25 and MiXCR to the public reads, then kept only in-frame beta chains. Entries that share a CDR3 protein sequence are merged under the most common genes and DNA. These V and J calls derive from TCRdb rather than the authors' analysis. The sample profile shows hundreds of thousands of distinct CDR3 sequences; around 13% of them were found once. 10% of the sample goes to the ten largest clones.

A patient counted as having stable Graves' hyperthyroidism if no progression to ophthalmopathy occurred over 18 months of follow-up. Hyperthyroidism patients were aged 18 to 65 years and newly diagnosed, with disease duration of less than 2 months. Any patient with an uncontrolled infection, another autoimmune disease, pregnancy or lactation was excluded. Clinical symptoms, serum thyroxine and TRAb, thyroid ultrasound, and orbital computed tomography formed the basis for the diagnoses. Ficoll-Paque density gradient centrifugation was used to isolate PBMCs from around 9.1 ml of fresh peripheral blood. Total RNA was extracted using Trizol reagent, and RNA quality was assessed on an Agilent 2100 Bioanalyzer. At the junction V is shortened by 7 bases and J by 4 bases, with 13 bases in between. The germline V gene sets CDR1 to MNHNS and CDR2 to SASEGT. Counted from cysteine to phenylalanine, this CDR3 has 13 amino acids. The retained sequence is limited to the CDR3, 39 bases, with the frame set at the first base.

Sequencing used blood. This receptor was obtained from a woman younger than 30 with Graves' hyperthyroidism. The rearrangement joined TRBV6-1 to TRBJ1-1, with the D gene not confidently named. CDR3 reads: CASKQGLSTEAFF. The nucleotides are TGTGCCAGCAAACAAGGATTAAGCACTGAAGCTTTCTTT.